This T cell receptor beta chain came from a study of early T cells in non-severe SARS-CoV-2 infection. CDR3 length equals 14 residues. V shed 7 bases and J 7 bases; nucleotides not matched to a gene: 9. TCRdb processed the 5' RACE reads anew with MiXCR; each CDR3 protein has one entry. Here the sample spans tens of thousands of distinct CDR3 sequences, around 6% being singletons. The rearrangement links TRBV12-3 or TRBV12-4 to TRBJ2-2; 7 bases map to TRBD2. Sequencing input: whole blood. This receptor was identified in an adult who was a healthcare worker with PCR-confirmed SARS-CoV-2 infection or an uninfected control (not recorded which). The CDR3 loop reads CASTRGLVSGELFF. As DNA, the CDR3 is TGTGCCAGCACTCGAGGACTAGTCAGCGGGGAGCTGTTTTTT.